A selection of T cell receptor beta chains follows, all from one sample in a study of cytomegalovirus exposure and HLA in healthy donors. Repertoires were generated with immunoSEQ multiplex PCR, while TCRdb's copy carries only in-frame clones and drops some. The profile shows 55,000 to 65,000 clones, about 96% of them singletons. What was sequenced was PBMCs. The receptors originated from a man younger than 35 in good health and CMV-seronegative. CDR3s include the opening cysteine and the closing phenylalanine or tryptophan. Each record gives: J gene, D gene, V gene, clone size, CDR3 protein, CDR3 DNA. A D gene is named only where the DNA matches it firmly. Clone sizes are given selectively: once, few, many, or a class where the clone is expanded.

j_call: TRBJ2-1
d_call: TRBD2
v_call: TRBV5-4
clone_size: NA
cdr3_aa: CASRTGLAENYEQFF
cdr3_nt: TGTGCCAGCAGAACGGGACTAGCGGAGAACTATGAGCAGTTCTTC

j_call: TRBJ1-4
d_call: NA
v_call: TRBV5-5
clone_size: NA
cdr3_aa: CASSLGAANEKLFF
cdr3_nt: TGTGCCAGCAGCTTGGGGGCAGCTAATGAAAAACTGTTTTTT

j_call: TRBJ2-7
d_call: TRBD1
v_call: TRBV18
clone_size: NA
cdr3_aa: CASSPFKGGTSYEQYF
cdr3_nt: TGTGCCAGCTCACCATTCAAAGGGGGCACCTCCTACGAGCAGTACTTC

j_call: TRBJ2-1
d_call: TRBD2
v_call: TRBV27
clone_size: NA
cdr3_aa: CASMNNRAGSYNEQFF
cdr3_nt: TGTGCCAGCATGAATAACCGAGCGGGAAGCTACAATGAGCAGTTCTTC

j_call: TRBJ1-4
d_call: NA
v_call: TRBV4-3
clone_size: NA
cdr3_aa: CASSQEPGRNEKLFF
cdr3_nt: TGCGCCAGCAGCCAAGAGCCAGGGCGGAATGAAAAACTGTTTTTT

j_call: TRBJ1-5
d_call: NA
v_call: TRBV15
clone_size: NA
cdr3_aa: CATSSERLPQHF
cdr3_nt: TGTGCCACCAGCAGTGAGCGGTTACCCCAGCATTTT

j_call: TRBJ2-2
d_call: TRBD2
v_call: TRBV5-1
clone_size: NA
cdr3_aa: CASSLTSGGGTGELFF
cdr3_nt: TGCGCCAGCAGCTTAACTAGCGGAGGTGGGACCGGGGAGCTGTTTTTT

j_call: TRBJ2-2
d_call: TRBD1
v_call: TRBV7-6
clone_size: once
cdr3_aa: CASSPQPGQGLSGELFF
cdr3_nt: TGTGCCAGCAGCCCTCAACCGGGACAGGGGCTTTCCGGGGAGCTGTTTTTT

j_call: TRBJ2-3
d_call: TRBD1
v_call: TRBV15
clone_size: NA
cdr3_aa: CATSRGRTGYTDTQYF
cdr3_nt: TGTGCCACCAGCAGAGGGAGGACAGGCTACACAGATACGCAGTATTTT

j_call: TRBJ2-7
d_call: TRBD1
v_call: TRBV7-9
clone_size: NA
cdr3_aa: CASSSGQGSYEQYF
cdr3_nt: TGTGCCAGCAGCTCCGGACAGGGTTCCTACGAGCAGTACTTC

j_call: TRBJ1-5
d_call: NA
v_call: TRBV30
clone_size: NA
cdr3_aa: CAWSEGQGGQPQHF
cdr3_nt: TGTGCCTGGAGCGAAGGGCAGGGTGGACAGCCCCAGCATTTT

j_call: TRBJ1-4
d_call: NA
v_call: TRBV15
clone_size: once
cdr3_aa: CATSRGGEANEKLFF
cdr3_nt: TGTGCCACCAGCAGGGGAGGGGAGGCTAATGAAAAACTGTTTTTT

j_call: TRBJ1-2
d_call: TRBD1
v_call: TRBV5-4
clone_size: NA
cdr3_aa: CASSLEGQGWGNTF
cdr3_nt: TGTGCCAGCAGCTTGGAAGGACAGGGGTGGGGGAACACCTTC

j_call: TRBJ2-1
d_call: NA
v_call: TRBV6-5
clone_size: NA
cdr3_aa: CASSYGGRISYNEQFF
cdr3_nt: TGTGCCAGCAGTTACGGAGGCAGGATTTCCTACAATGAGCAGTTCTTC

j_call: TRBJ2-2
d_call: NA
v_call: TRBV2
clone_size: NA
cdr3_aa: CASSEQGPANTGELFF
cdr3_nt: TGTGCCAGCAGTGAGCAGGGGCCAGCGAACACCGGGGAGCTGTTTTTT

j_call: TRBJ2-1
d_call: NA
v_call: TRBV6-4
clone_size: NA
cdr3_aa: CASSDSYNNEQFF
cdr3_nt: TGTGCCAGCAGTGATAGCTATAACAATGAGCAGTTCTTC

j_call: TRBJ2-1
d_call: NA
v_call: TRBV5-4
clone_size: NA
cdr3_aa: CASSLGQISYNEQFF
cdr3_nt: TGTGCCAGCAGCTTGGGACAGATCTCCTACAATGAGCAGTTCTTC